This TCR beta chain emerged from a study of blood T cell repertoires in COVID-19. The protocol was immunoSEQ multiplex PCR, while the TCRdb copy is restricted to in-frame clones and leaves out a portion. Seen here are 95,000 to 120,000 clones, roughly 80% observed once, and the top ten hold approximately 8.1%. From germline, CDR1 is GTSNPN and CDR2 SVGIG (reference sequence). Deletions cut 0 bases from V and 6 bases from J, with 12 bases between. The CDR3 sequence is 13 residues long. The sequencing input was peripheral blood. The clonotype comes from a woman in her thirties or forties with acute or convalescent COVID-19. This sequence joins TRBV30 and TRBJ2-7, with D unresolved. CDR3 DNA sequence: TGTGCCTGGAGTGTAGATGGGCGCCGCGAGCAGTACTTC. It specifies CAWSVDGRREQYF.